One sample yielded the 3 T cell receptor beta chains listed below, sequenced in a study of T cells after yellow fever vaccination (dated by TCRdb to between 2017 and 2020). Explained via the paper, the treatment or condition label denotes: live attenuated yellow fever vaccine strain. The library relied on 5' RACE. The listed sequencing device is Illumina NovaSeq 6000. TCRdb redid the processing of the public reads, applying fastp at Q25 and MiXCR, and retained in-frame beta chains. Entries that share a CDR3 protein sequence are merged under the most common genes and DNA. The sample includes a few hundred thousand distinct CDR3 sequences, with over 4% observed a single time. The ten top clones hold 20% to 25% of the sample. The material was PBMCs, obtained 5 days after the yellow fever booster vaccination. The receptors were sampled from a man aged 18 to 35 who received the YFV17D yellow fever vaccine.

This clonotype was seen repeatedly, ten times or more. In DNA form, the CDR3 reads TGTGCCAGCTCACCCTCGGACAGGGGGCAGGCTTTCTTT. It codes for CASSPSDRGQAFF. The rearrangement joins TRBV18 to TRBJ1-1, with TRBD1 matching over 11 bases. With 3 bases clipped from V and 11 bases from J, the junction kept 5 bases outside the gene matches. CDR1 is KGHSH, CDR2 LQKENI, per germline. This CDR3 has 13 amino acids.

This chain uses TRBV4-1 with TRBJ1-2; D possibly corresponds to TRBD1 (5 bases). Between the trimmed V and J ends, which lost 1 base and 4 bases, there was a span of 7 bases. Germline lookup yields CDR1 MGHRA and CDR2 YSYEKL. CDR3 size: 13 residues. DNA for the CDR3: TGCGCCAGCAGCCAAGCTGACAGCTATGGCTACACCTTC. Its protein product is CASSQADSYGYTF.

CDR3: CASRDDRGAAGELFF. The CDR3 region has the DNA TGTGCCAGCAGGGACGACAGGGGGGCGGCCGGGGAGCTGTTTTTT. The V call is TRBV6-6, the J call TRBJ2-2; 9 bases are a match to TRBD1. V shed 6 bases, J shed 6 bases, and the junction held 8 bases outside the gene matches. CDR1 is MNHNY, CDR2 SVGAGI, per germline (reference sequence). The CDR3 has 15 amino acids.